This TCR beta chain is drawn from a study of OX40 agonist ivuxolimab in advanced cancers. Blood draws occurred at baseline, cycle 4 day 1, and cycle 7 day 1. Germline V CDR1 and CDR2: MNHEY, SMNVEV (reference sequence). Trimming cost V 3 bases and J 4 bases, with 18 bases left between them. The CDR3 loop spans 16 amino acids. TCRdb's table, derived via immunoSEQ multiplex PCR, lists solely in-frame clones and lacks some. The data show around 97,000 clones, 86% seen once. The sample was CD4+ or CD8+ T cells sorted from blood, taken in a trial of the OX40 agonist ivuxolimab. This sequence joins TRBV27 and TRBJ1-2; D gene ambiguous. The clonotype comes from an adult with an advanced solid tumor such as melanoma, head and neck, liver or kidney cancer. CDR3 nucleotides: TGTGCCAGCAGTTTGCGGGAGAGTAATAAGGGCTATGGCTACACCTTC. As protein: CASSLRESNKGYGYTF.